Sequencing of this TCR beta chain was carried out in a study of blood T cell repertoires in COVID-19. Here immunoSEQ multiplex PCR was the method, and the copy in TCRdb shows in-frame clones only, minus some. Found here are under 150,000 clones, 85% of them singletons; the top ten hold about 13%. This CDR3 comprises 16 residues. The V and J ends lost 1 base and 5 bases, in that order; junction bases with no gene match: 10. The germline CDR1 and CDR2 sequences are GTSNPN and SVGIG (reference sequence). Input material: peripheral blood. The chain recombines TRBV30 with TRBJ1-2; 10 bases line up with TRBD1. This clonotype was sampled from a human donor in a cohort sampled during active COVID-19. The CDR3 region is CAWSAGLRDRGYGYTF. CDR3 bases: TGTGCCTGGAGTGCCGGACTCCGGGACAGGGGTTATGGCTACACCTTC.